This T cell receptor beta chain originates from a study of blood T cells in healthy people across ages. Around 10 milliliters of peripheral blood were drawn from each donor. Isolation yielded PBMCs, at least 6 million per sample, in every case. Primed by a sample-barcoded 5' primer and a J-beta primer mix, a second PCR proceeded for roughly 7 to 12 cycles. Carrying 12 random nucleotides, a template-switch adaptor labeled each individual cDNA molecule. TCRdb used MiXCR to reprocess the 5' RACE reads, holding one entry per CDR3 protein. Of approximately 800,000 distinct CDR3 sequences listed, approximately 53% were seen once; the top ten hold under 50%. This CDR3 spans 15 amino acids. V was clipped by 5 bases and J by 14 bases; unmatched bases: 18. Germline CDR1 is SGHTA and CDR2 is FQGNSA.

The TCR was taken from an elderly man in good health. This chain uses TRBV7-2 with TRBJ2-3; 8 nucleotides agree with TRBD2. The sequenced sample consisted of blood. The CDR3 reads CASSAGLARARYAYF. The CDR3 nucleotides read TGTGCCAGCAGCGCCGGACTAGCAAGGGCCAGATACGCGTATTTT.